This TCR beta chain derives from a study of tumor-infiltrating lymphocytes in primary liver carcinoma. Turning to the study itself: Each of the samples returned roughly 3.65 to 7.5 million productive TCRbeta reads (a yield similar across tissue types).

Findings and caveats of the study: Lower overlap was observed for tumor-adjacent and tumor-blood pairs relative to tumor region pairs.

A remark on this clonotype: Its antigen is not known.

The CDR3 contains 14 residues. The germline V and J ends were trimmed by 2 bases and 4 bases, with 6 bases remaining between them. Germline V gene data show CDR1 as MNHEY and CDR2 as SVGAGI. In addition to blood RNA drawn from unsorted whole blood, germline DNA was extracted. HBV chronically infected the treatment-naive patients. Synthesis of TCR beta cDNA was carried out from approximately 500 ng total RNA with a constant-region primer. Sequencing libraries for TCR beta derived from three nested multiplex PCR rounds that used slightly modified ARM-PCR. The two initial PCR rounds, roughly 9 cycles each, used TRBV1-TRBV30 forward and C-beta reverse primers. TCRdb independently ran MiXCR on the multiplex PCR reads; one entry per CDR3 protein. The sample carries about 180,000 distinct CDR3 sequences, about 60% recorded once.

The chain links TRBV6-5 to TRBJ1-6; D is unclear. The sequenced material came from peripheral blood. The receptor comes from a man aged 35 to 55 with primary liver carcinoma and hepatitis B virus infection. The CDR3 loop is CASSYTFYNSPLHF. Here the CDR3 DNA reads TGTGCCAGCAGTTACACGTTTTATAATTCACCCCTCCACTTT.